The rows below give T cell receptor beta chains drawn from one sample of a study of cytomegalovirus exposure and HLA in healthy donors. Sequenced by immunoSEQ multiplex PCR; TCRdb stores in-frame clones only, minus some. The data contain around 190,000 clones, 80% of them singletons. Specimen: PBMCs. The receptors were sampled from a middle-aged man in good health and CMV-seronegative. Both conserved end residues are trimmed from each CDR3. The D gene is left open where the match is weak.

d_call j_call v_call cdr3_aa
TRBD1 TRBJ2-7 TRBV7-9 ASSLGQGLGEQY
. TRBJ2-7 TRBV21-1 ASSKVELAGGSYEQY
. TRBJ1-2 TRBV9 ASSVSGGGGGYGYT
. TRBJ2-7 TRBV30 AWSAGAGYEQY
. TRBJ1-1 TRBV5-1 ASSLVGIGLNTEAF
. TRBJ1-1 TRBV19 ASSIGRENTEAF
. TRBJ1-2 TRBV5-8 ASIVPRHNYGYT
TRBD2 TRBJ2-5 TRBV6-1 ASSEASGSQETQY
TRBD2 TRBJ2-1 TRBV10-3 AILAGEFNEQF
. TRBJ2-7 TRBV4-3 ASSQDVYRDYEQY